This entry lists 21 T cell receptor beta chains sequenced from one sample in a study of neurological immune-mediated disorders. TCRdb analysed the 5' RACE reads with MiXCR anew, one entry per CDR3 protein. The table has about 62,000 distinct CDR3 sequences, around 5.2% seen once; the top ten hold around 3.3%. The sequenced sample was PBMCs. The receptors here all came from a woman aged 45 to 65 with multiple sclerosis.

This clonotype was found many times. The V call is TRBV5-5, the J call TRBJ2-2; tentatively, D is TRBD1 (6 bases). The CDR3 consists of 16 residues. The V end was cut by 0 bases, the J end by 0 bases, with 9 bases between. Germline CDR1 and CDR2: SGHKS and YYEKEE (reference sequence). The CDR3 DNA reads TGTGCCAGCAGCTTGGGACAGGCCGCGAACACCGGGGAGCTGTTTTTT. It specifies CASSLGQAANTGELFF.

This clonotype was seen only a few times. V gene TRBV7-9 combines with J gene TRBJ2-3; TRBD1 is a possible D gene (6 bases). Germline V gives CDR1 SEHNR, CDR2 FQNEAQ (reference sequence). The CDR3 has 14 amino acids. Trimming removed 2 bases at V and 5 bases at J, with 11 bases between. The CDR3 nucleotides read TGTGCCAGCAGCTTAAGGGGGAATAGAGATACGCAGTATTTT. Protein: CASSLRGNRDTQYF.

This clonotype was counted ten times or more. The chain has TRBV15 and TRBJ2-2, with 7 bases aligning to TRBD1. Germline V CDR1 and CDR2: LNHNV, YYDKDF (reference sequence). The trim removed 6 bases at V and 6 bases at J, leaving 4 bases unmatched. The CDR3 sequence is 13 residues long. Here the CDR3 reads CATSGRGPGELFF. The CDR3 DNA follows: TGTGCCACCAGTGGTAGGGGGCCCGGGGAGCTGTTTTTT.

At least ten counts were recorded for this clonotype. J is TRBJ2-5 and V is TRBV12-3 or TRBV12-4; tentatively, D is TRBD1 or TRBD2 (7 bases each). Trimming removed 6 bases from V and 3 bases from J, with 14 bases in between. This CDR3 contains 14 residues. CDR3 amino acids: CASRRQGGEETQYF. CDR3 nucleotides: TGTGCCAGCAGACGACAGGGAGGGGAAGAGACCCAGTACTTC.

This clonotype was seen more than once but under ten times. This chain joins TRBV20-1 and TRBJ1-1; D is possibly TRBD1 (5 bases). The CDR3 contains 15 residues. The V end was cut by 6 bases, the J end by 5 bases, with 22 bases between. The germline V gene encodes CDR1 DFQATT and CDR2 SNEGSKA (reference sequence). In nucleotides, the CDR3 is TGCAGTGCCCTACGGGGAGGGGCAGGGTCGACTGAAGCTTTCTTT. Translated, it gives CSALRGGAGSTEAFF.

This clonotype was counted a few times. A junction end diverges from the germline sequence, so it may reflect a read error. This sequence joins TRBV7-2 and TRBJ1-5, with 8 bases aligning to TRBD1. The CDR3 totals 15 residues. Germline V gene data show CDR1 as SGHTA and CDR2 as FQGNSA. CDR3 coding DNA: TGTGCCAGCAGCCCGAACAGGGGGAGCAATCAGCCCCAGAATTTT. It yields the protein CASSPNRGSNQPQNF.

This chain uses TRBV7-9 with TRBJ2-7; 7 bases fit TRBD1. Germline V gene lookup returns CDR1 SEHNR and CDR2 FQNEAQ (reference sequence). The ends lost 4 bases at V and 3 bases at J; junction bases unmatched: 9. CDR3 size: 15 residues. The CDR3 region is CASSSDRLSLYEQYV. The CDR3, as DNA: TGTGCCAGCAGCTCGGACAGGCTCTCCCTCTACGAGCAGTACGTC.

This clonotype was recorded at least ten times. This chain connects TRBV5-1 to TRBJ1-2; no clear D. The V and J ends lost 4 bases and 1 base respectively, with 8 bases between them. Looked up from germline, CDR1 is SGHRS and CDR2 is YFSETQ. CDR3 length: 13 residues. CDR3 nucleotides: TGCGCCAGCAGCACACAGAGTAACTATGGCTACACCTTC. Amino acids: CASSTQSNYGYTF.

This clonotype has ten or more counts. The chain has TRBV20-1 and TRBJ1-6, with no clear D. This CDR3 has 15 residues. Looked up from germline, CDR1 is DFQATT and CDR2 is SNEGSKA (reference sequence). V lost 6 bases and J lost 3, with 15 bases in between. The CDR3 loop is CSAPRGFSYNSPLHF. Here the CDR3 DNA reads TGCAGTGCACCGAGAGGGTTCAGCTATAATTCACCCCTCCACTTT.

This clonotype was observed many times. This chain joins TRBV2 and TRBJ2-5, with 7 bases identical to TRBD2. Germline V gene sequence: CDR1 SNHLY, CDR2 FYNNEI. This CDR3 contains 15 residues. After removal of 4 bases from V and 5 bases from J, the junction contained 10 bases not matched to a gene. CDR3 in DNA: TGTGCCAGCAGTGGGGGAGCGGGGCCGTGGGAGACCCAGTACTTC. Amino acid sequence: CASSGGAGPWETQYF.

This clonotype has ten or more counts. The chain has TRBV20-1 and TRBJ2-3, with 8 bases fitting TRBD2. V was clipped by 0 bases and J by 4 bases; unmatched bases: 3. The CDR3 runs to 14 residues. Germline loops: CDR1 DFQATT, CDR2 SNEGSKA (reference sequence). In DNA, the CDR3 is TGCAGTGCTAGAGAAGAGACTAGCGCAGATACGCAGTATTTT. Its translation: CSAREETSADTQYF.

This clonotype was recorded at least ten times. Germline is not matched at one junction end, which may reflect a read error. The chain is built from TRBV7-7 and TRBJ1-1; maybe TRBD1 (5 bases). The germline V gene encodes CDR1 SSHAT and CDR2 FNYEAQ (reference sequence). This CDR3 region has 13 residues. Written as DNA, the CDR3 is TGTGCTAGCAGCCCCGGGGGTTGGACTGAAGCTTTCTTT. Its translation is CASSPGGWTEAFF.

This clonotype was observed at least ten times. V usage is TRBV14 and J usage is TRBJ2-5; D gene ambiguous. CDR1 SGHDN and CDR2 FVKESK come from the germline V gene. The CDR3 is 12 residues long. V was cut by 3 bases and J by 5 bases, with 7 bases left in between. The CDR3 DNA is TGTGCCAGCAGCCAGCCCTTCGAGACCCAGTACTTC. Encoded protein: CASSQPFETQYF.

This clonotype was detected ten times or more. The J gene is TRBJ2-3, the V gene TRBV10-3; 13 positions match TRBD2. Germline CDR1 and CDR2: ENHRY and SYGVKD. J lost 2 bases, V lost 10 bases, and 6 bases had no gene match. CDR3 length: 15 amino acids. The CDR3 loop reads CATGTSGDYTDTQYF. In nucleotides, the CDR3 is TGTGCCACCGGGACTAGCGGGGACTACACAGATACGCAGTATTTT.

J is TRBJ1-2 and V is TRBV6-1, with D uncertain. The germline V gene encodes CDR1 MNHNS and CDR2 SASEGT. There are 14 residues in the CDR3. V lost 2 bases and J 4 bases, leaving 11 bases between the germline ends. The CDR3 loop reads CASSEIFESYGYTF. CDR3 bases: TGTGCCAGCAGTGAAATCTTTGAGTCCTATGGCTACACCTTC.

In this sample, this clonotype turned up many times. V usage is TRBV5-1 and J usage is TRBJ2-6, with D hard to call. V dropped 7 bases and J dropped 2 bases, with 10 bases sitting between them. The CDR3 runs to 14 residues. Germline assignment: CDR1 SGHRS and CDR2 YFSETQ. The CDR3: CASCLGPGANVLTF. The CDR3 nucleotides are TGCGCCAGCTGCCTCGGTCCTGGGGCCAACGTCCTGACTTTC.

This clonotype was found many times. The rearrangement links TRBV6-1 to TRBJ2-2, with 7 bases identical to TRBD1. The CDR3 is made up of 17 amino acids. Germline CDR1 reads MNHNS; CDR2 reads SASEGT. V dropped 5 bases and J dropped 1; count of bases not matched to a gene: 10. The CDR3 sequence is CASSRPGDRQNTGELFF. CDR3 nucleotide sequence: TGTGCCAGCAGTCGGCCTGGGGACAGACAGAACACCGGGGAGCTGTTTTTT.

This clonotype appeared many times. V gene TRBV20-1 combines with J gene TRBJ1-5; D not resolved. Trimming pared 3 bases from V and 9 bases from J, leaving 18 bases between. The V gene's germline CDR1 is DFQATT and CDR2 SNEGSKA (reference sequence). This CDR3 has 14 amino acids. Written as DNA, the CDR3 is TGCAGTGCTAGTGAGGACGGCGTAGGTAGGCCCCAGCATTTT. It encodes CSASEDGVGRPQHF.

Points on this clonotype: With a much larger clone just one base away, this may be a read error. V is TRBV15 and J is TRBJ1-5; D gene ambiguous. The CDR3 is 14 amino acids. Germline values: CDR1 LNHNV, CDR2 YYDKDF (reference sequence). This CDR3 is CATSREDSDQPQHF. The CDR3, as DNA: TGTGCCACCAGCAGGGAGGATAGCGATCAGCCCCAGCATTTT.

As regards this clonotype: A much more abundant neighbour one base away suggests this may be a read error. This chain connects TRBV3-1 to TRBJ1-5; 7 bases line up with TRBD1. Looked up from germline, CDR1 is LGHDT and CDR2 is YNNKEL (reference sequence). This CDR3 has 14 amino acids. The CDR3 sequence: CANSRTGGNQPQHF. In nucleotides, the CDR3 is TGTGCCAACAGCCGAACAGGGGGCAATCAGCCCCAGCATTTT.

A few counts support this clonotype. The rearrangement links TRBV18 to TRBJ2-1; the D is unclear. This CDR3 has 16 amino acids. With 3 bases removed from V and 4 bases from J, the gap between germline ends came to 16 bases. Germline CDR1 is KGHSH and CDR2 is LQKENI. CDR3 region: CASSPPGSYPYNEQFF. CDR3 DNA sequence: TGTGCCAGCTCACCTCCCGGGTCCTACCCTTACAATGAGCAGTTCTTC.